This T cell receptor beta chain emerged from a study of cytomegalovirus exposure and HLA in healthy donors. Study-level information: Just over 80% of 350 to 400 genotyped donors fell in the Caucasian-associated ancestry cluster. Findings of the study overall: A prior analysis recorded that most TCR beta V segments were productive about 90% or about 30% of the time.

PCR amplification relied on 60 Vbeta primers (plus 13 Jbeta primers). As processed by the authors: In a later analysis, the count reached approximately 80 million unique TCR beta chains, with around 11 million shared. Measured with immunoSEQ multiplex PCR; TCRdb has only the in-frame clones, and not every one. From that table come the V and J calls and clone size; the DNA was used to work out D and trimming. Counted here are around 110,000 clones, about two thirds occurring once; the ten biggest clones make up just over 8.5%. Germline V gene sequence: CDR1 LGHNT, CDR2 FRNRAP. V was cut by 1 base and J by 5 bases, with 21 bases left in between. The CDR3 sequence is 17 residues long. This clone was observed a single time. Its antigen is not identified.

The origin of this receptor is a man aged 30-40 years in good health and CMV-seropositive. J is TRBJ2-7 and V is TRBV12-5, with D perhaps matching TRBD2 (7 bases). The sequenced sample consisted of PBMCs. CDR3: CASGLAAIGGARHEQYV. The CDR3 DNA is TGTGCTAGTGGTTTGGCCGCGATTGGGGGGGCGCGTCACGAGCAGTACGTC.